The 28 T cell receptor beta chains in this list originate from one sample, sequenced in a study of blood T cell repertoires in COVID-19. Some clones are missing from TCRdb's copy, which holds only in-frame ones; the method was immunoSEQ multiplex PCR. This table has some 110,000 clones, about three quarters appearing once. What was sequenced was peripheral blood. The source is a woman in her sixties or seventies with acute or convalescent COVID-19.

The CDR3 bases are TGTGCCAGCAGTTTAGACGGGGGAACTGAAGCTTTCTTT. This codes for CASSLDGGTEAFF. The chain carries TRBV12-3 or TRBV12-4 and TRBJ1-1, with D maybe TRBD1 (5 bases). Trimming took 1 base from V and 5 from J, leaving 8 bases between them. The CDR3 length is 13 residues.

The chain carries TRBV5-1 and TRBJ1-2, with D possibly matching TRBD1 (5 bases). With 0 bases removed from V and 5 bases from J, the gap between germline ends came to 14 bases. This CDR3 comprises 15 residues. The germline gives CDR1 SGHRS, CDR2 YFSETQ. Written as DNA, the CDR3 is TGCGCCAGCAGCTTGGCCGGCCTCGGGGGGTATGGCTACACCTTC. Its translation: CASSLAGLGGYGYTF.

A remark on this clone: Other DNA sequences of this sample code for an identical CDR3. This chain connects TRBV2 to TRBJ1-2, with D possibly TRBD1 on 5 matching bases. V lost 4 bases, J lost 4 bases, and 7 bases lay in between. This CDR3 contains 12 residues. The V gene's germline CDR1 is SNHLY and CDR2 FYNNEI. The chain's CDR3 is CASSGQGYGYTF. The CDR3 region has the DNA TGTGCCAGCAGTGGGCAGGGCTATGGCTACACCTTC.

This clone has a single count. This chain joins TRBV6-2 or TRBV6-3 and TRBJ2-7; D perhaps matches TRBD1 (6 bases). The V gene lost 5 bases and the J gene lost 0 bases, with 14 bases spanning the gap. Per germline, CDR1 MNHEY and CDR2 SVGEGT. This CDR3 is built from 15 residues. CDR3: CASSDGQGGSYEQYF. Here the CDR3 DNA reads TGTGCCAGCAGTGACGGACAAGGGGGCTCCTACGAGCAGTACTTC.

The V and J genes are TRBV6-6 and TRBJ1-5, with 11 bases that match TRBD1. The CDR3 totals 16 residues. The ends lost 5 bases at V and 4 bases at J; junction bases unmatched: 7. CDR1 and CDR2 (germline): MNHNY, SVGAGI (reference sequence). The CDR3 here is CASSRGTGGQNQPQHF. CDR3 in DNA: TGTGCCAGCAGTCGAGGGACAGGGGGGCAGAATCAGCCCCAGCATTTT.

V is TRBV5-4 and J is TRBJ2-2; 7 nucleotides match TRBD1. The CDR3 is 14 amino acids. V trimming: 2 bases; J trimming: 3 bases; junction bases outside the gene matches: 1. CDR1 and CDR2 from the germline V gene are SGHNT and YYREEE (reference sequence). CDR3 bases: TGTGCCAGCAGCTTAACAGGGGACACCGGGGAGCTGTTTTTT. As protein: CASSLTGDTGELFF.

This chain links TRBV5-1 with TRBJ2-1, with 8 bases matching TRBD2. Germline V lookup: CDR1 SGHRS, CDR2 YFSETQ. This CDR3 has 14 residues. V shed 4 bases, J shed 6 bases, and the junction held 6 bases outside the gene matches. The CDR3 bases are TGCGCCAGCAGCCACCCGGGGGGGAGCAATGAGCAGTTCTTC. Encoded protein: CASSHPGGSNEQFF.

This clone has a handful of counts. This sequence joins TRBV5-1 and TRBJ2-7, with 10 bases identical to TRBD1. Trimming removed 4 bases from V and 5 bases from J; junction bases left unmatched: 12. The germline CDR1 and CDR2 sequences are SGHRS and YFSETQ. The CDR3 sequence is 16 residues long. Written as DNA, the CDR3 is TGCGCCAGCAGCGCCGTTCTGGGGACAGGGGCCGACGAGCAGTACTTC. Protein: CASSAVLGTGADEQYF. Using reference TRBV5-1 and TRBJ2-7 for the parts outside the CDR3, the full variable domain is KAGVTQTPRYLIKTRGQQVTLSCSPISGHRSVSWYQQTPGQGLQFLFEYFSETQRNKGNFPGRFSGRQFSNSRSEMNVSTLELGDSALYLCASSAVLGTGADEQYFGPGTRLTVT.

CDR3 region: CASRLGRDRVSPLHF. CDR3 in DNA: TGTGCCAGCCGTCTCGGCCGGGACAGGGTTTCACCCCTCCACTTT. The rearrangement links TRBV28 to TRBJ1-6, with 9 bases fitting TRBD1. CDR3 length: 15 residues. With 8 bases clipped from V and 9 bases from J, the junction kept 11 bases outside the gene matches. Per germline, CDR1 MDHEN and CDR2 SYDVKM.

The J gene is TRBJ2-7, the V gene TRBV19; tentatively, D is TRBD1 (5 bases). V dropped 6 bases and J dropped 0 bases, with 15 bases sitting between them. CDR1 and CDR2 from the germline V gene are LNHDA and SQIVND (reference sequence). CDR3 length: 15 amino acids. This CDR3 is CASSKGDIGSYEQYF. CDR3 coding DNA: TGTGCCAGTAGCAAAGGGGATATCGGCTCCTACGAGCAGTACTTC.

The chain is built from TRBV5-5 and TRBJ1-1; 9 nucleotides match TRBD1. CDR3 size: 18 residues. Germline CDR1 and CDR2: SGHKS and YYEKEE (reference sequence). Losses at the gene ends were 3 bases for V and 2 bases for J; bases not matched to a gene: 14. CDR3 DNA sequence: TGTGCCAGCAGCTCATCAACCCTATCGACAGGGGGAAACACTGAAGCTTTCTTT. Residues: CASSSSTLSTGGNTEAFF.

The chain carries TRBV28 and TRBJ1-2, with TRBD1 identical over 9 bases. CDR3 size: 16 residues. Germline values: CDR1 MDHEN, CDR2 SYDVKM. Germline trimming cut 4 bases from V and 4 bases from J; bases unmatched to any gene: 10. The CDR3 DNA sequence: TGTGCCAGCAGTTCCGCACAGGGGGCGCAAGGCTATGGCTACACCTTC. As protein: CASSSAQGAQGYGYTF.

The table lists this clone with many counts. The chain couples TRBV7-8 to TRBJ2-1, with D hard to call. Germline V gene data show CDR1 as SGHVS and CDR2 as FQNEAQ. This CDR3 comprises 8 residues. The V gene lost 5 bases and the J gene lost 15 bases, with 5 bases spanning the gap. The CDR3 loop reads CASSPRFF. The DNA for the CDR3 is TGTGCCAGCAGCCCGAGGTTCTTC.

In nucleotides, the CDR3 is TGTGCCAGCAGCCCGCTCGGTGCAACTAATGAAAAACTGTTTTTT. This gives the protein CASSPLGATNEKLFF. The chain links TRBV5-5 to TRBJ1-4, with unresolved D. Trimming left V 4 bases short and J 0 bases short, with 10 bases between. This CDR3 contains 15 residues. The germline V gene encodes CDR1 SGHKS and CDR2 YYEKEE (reference sequence).

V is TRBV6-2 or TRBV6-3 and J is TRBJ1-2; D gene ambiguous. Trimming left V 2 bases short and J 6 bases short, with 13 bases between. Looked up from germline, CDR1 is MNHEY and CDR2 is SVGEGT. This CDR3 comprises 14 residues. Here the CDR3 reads CASSYQNRGHGYTF. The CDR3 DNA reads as TGTGCCAGCAGTTACCAGAACCGGGGTCATGGCTACACCTTC.

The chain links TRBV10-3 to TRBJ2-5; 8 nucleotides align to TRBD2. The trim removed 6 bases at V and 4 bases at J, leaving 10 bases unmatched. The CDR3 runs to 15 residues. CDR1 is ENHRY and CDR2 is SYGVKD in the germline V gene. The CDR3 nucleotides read TGTGCCATCAGCGCTCGGGGGGGCTTTGGAGAGACCCAGTACTTC. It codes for CAISARGGFGETQYF.

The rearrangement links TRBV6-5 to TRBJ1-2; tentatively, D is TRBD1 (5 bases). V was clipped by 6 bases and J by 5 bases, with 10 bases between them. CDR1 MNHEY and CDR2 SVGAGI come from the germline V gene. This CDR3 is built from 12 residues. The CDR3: CASRQEKYGYTF. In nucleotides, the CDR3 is TGTGCCAGCAGACAGGAGAAATATGGCTACACCTTC.

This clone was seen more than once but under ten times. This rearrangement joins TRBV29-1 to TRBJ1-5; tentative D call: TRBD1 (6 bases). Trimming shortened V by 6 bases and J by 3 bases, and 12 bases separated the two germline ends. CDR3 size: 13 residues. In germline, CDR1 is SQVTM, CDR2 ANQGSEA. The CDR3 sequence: CSVKTGANQPQHF. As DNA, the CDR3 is TGCAGCGTGAAGACAGGAGCCAATCAGCCCCAGCATTTT.

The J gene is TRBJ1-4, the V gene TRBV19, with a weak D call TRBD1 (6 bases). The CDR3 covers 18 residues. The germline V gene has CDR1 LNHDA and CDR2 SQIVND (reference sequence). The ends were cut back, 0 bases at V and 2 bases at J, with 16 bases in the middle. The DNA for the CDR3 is TGTGCCAGTAGTATAGATTTCCCTGGACAGAGGACTAATGAAAAACTGTTTTTT. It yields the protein CASSIDFPGQRTNEKLFF. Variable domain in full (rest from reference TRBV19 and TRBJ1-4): DGGITQSPKYLFRKEGQNVTLSCEQNLNHDAMYWYRQDPGQGLRLIYYSQIVNDFQKGDIAEGYSVSREKKESFPLTVTSAQKNPTAFYLCASSIDFPGQRTNEKLFFGSGTQLSVL.

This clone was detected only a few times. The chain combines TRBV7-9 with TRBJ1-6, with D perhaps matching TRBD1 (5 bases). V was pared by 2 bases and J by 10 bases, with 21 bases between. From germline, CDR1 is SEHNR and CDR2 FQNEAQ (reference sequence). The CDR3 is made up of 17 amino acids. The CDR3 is CASSLHSRAGVRSPLHF. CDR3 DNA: TGTGCCAGCAGCTTACATTCCAGGGCAGGAGTTAGATCACCCCTCCACTTT.

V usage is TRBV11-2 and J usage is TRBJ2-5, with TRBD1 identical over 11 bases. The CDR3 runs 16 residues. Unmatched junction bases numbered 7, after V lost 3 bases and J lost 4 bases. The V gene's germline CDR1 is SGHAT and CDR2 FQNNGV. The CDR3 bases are TGTGCCAGCAGCTTGAGTAGGACAGGGGGCCGAGAGACCCAGTACTTC. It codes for CASSLSRTGGRETQYF.

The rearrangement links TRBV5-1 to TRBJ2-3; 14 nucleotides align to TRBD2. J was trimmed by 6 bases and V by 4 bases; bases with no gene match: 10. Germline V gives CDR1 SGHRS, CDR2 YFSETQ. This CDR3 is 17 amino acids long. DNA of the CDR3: TGCGCCAGCAGCACTGCTGGACTAGCGGGGGGTCTGGATACGCAGTATTTT. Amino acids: CASSTAGLAGGLDTQYF.

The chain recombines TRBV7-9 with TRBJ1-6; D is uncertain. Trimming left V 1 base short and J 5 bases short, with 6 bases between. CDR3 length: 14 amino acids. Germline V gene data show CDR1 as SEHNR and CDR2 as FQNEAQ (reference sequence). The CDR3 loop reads CASSLGQNNSPLHF. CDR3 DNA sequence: TGTGCCAGCAGCTTAGGGCAAAATAATTCACCCCTCCACTTT.

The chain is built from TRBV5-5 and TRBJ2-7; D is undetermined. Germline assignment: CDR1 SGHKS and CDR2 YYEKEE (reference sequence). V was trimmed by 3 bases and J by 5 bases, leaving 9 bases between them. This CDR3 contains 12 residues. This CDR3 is CASSWAQNEQYF. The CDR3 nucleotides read TGTGCCAGCAGCTGGGCGCAGAACGAGCAGTACTTC.

Written as DNA, the CDR3 is TGTGCCAGCAGCTTATTAACTAGCGGGGGGTCTCAAGAGACCCAGTACTTC. This codes for CASSLLTSGGSQETQYF. This rearrangement joins TRBV7-9 to TRBJ2-5; TRBD2 agrees at 12 bases. Germline V CDR1 and CDR2: SEHNR, FQNEAQ (reference sequence). CDR3 length: 17 amino acids. J gave up 2 bases and V 2 bases, and 6 bases lay outside the gene matches.

The CDR3 bases are TGTGCCAGCAGCTTAGACAGGGGCAATGAGCAGTTCTTC. It yields the protein CASSLDRGNEQFF. The rearrangement uses TRBV7-8 and TRBJ2-1; 7 bases match TRBD1. After removal of 1 base from V and 6 bases from J, the junction contained 0 bases not matched to a gene. The CDR3 extends over 13 amino acids. Germline-derived CDR1 and CDR2 are SGHVS and FQNEAQ.

CDR3 amino acids: CASRTPDGITEAFF. DNA of the CDR3: TGTGCCAGCAGAACACCGGACGGGATAACTGAAGCTTTCTTT. The chain links TRBV28 to TRBJ1-1; no clear D gene. The CDR3 has 14 amino acids. Germline CDR1 reads MDHEN; CDR2 reads SYDVKM. V dropped 6 bases and J dropped 5 bases, with 16 bases sitting between them.

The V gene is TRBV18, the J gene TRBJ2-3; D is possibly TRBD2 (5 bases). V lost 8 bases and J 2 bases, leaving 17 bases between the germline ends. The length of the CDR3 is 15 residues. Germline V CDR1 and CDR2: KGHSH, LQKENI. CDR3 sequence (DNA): TGTGCCAGCCGAGAGGGAAAGTGGCTCACAGATACGCAGTATTTT. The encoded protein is CASREGKWLTDTQYF. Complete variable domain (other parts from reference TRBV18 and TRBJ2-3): NAGVMQNPRHLVRRRGQEARLRCSPMKGHSHVYWYRQLPEEGLKFMVYLQKENIIDESGMPKERFSAEFPKEGPSILRIQQVVRGDSAAYFCASREGKWLTDTQYFGPGTRLTVL.